The 26 T cell receptor beta chains below come from one sample, sequenced in a study of blood T cell repertoires in COVID-19. TCRdb's copy holds only in-frame clones and misses some; the assay was immunoSEQ multiplex PCR. The data contain 140,000 or so clones, about 83% of them singletons. Input material: peripheral blood. All receptors derive from a man between 25 and 39 years old with COVID-19, enrolled during active disease.

The J gene is TRBJ2-3, the V gene TRBV19, with D possibly TRBD2 on 5 matching bases. Germline CDR1 LNHDA, CDR2 SQIVND (reference sequence). V lost 1 base, J lost 5 bases, and 10 bases lay in between. The CDR3 totals 14 residues. The CDR3 reads CASSIARGRDTQYF. CDR3 sequence (DNA): TGTGCCAGTAGTATAGCCCGGGGAAGAGATACGCAGTATTTT.

The chain couples TRBV19 to TRBJ2-7; 9 positions match TRBD1. V was pared by 2 bases and J by 3 bases, with 5 bases of the junction left unmatched. Germline CDR1 reads LNHDA; CDR2 reads SQIVND (reference sequence). This CDR3 contains 15 residues. CDR3 protein: CASSIPGQGLYEQYF. The CDR3 region has the DNA TGTGCCAGTAGTATACCGGGACAGGGCCTCTACGAGCAGTACTTC.

The V and J genes are TRBV19 and TRBJ2-3, with 7 positions matching TRBD1. CDR3 length equals 13 residues. Looked up from germline, CDR1 is LNHDA and CDR2 is SQIVND (reference sequence). The DNA of the CDR3 is TGTGTCTCGGGACAGATACTCACAGATACGCAGTATTTT. Residues: CVSGQILTDTQYF.

V and J are TRBV12-2 and TRBJ2-7; TRBD2 is the table's D call, not checked against the DNA. TRBV12-2 is shown as a pseudogene. This CDR3 region has 16 residues. The chain's CDR3 is CASRRLAGVPTYEQYF. The CDR3 DNA follows: TGTGCAAGTCGTCGACTAGCGGGAGTTCCGACCTACGAGCAGTACTTC.

The gene calls are TRBV7-2 and TRBJ2-1; 11 positions match TRBD2. This CDR3 is 14 amino acids long. J gave up 9 bases and V 6 bases, and 7 bases lay outside the gene matches. The germline gives CDR1 SGHTA, CDR2 FQGNSA. For the CDR3, the DNA is TGTGCCAGCAGTTTACTAGCGGGAGAGAGTGAGCAGTTCTTC. Amino acid sequence: CASSLLAGESEQFF.

V is TRBV28 and J is TRBJ2-6, with no clear D. Between the trimmed V and J ends, which lost 7 bases and 3 bases, there was a span of 16 bases. The CDR3 length is 16 residues. CDR1 and CDR2 from the germline V gene are MDHEN and SYDVKM. The CDR3 region is CASTPMAARGANVLTF. The CDR3 DNA follows: TGTGCCAGCACCCCTATGGCGGCCCGTGGGGCCAACGTCCTGACTTTC.

The chain links TRBV7-8 to TRBJ2-1; TRBD2 aligns across 11 bases. Germline assignment: CDR1 SGHVS and CDR2 FQNEAQ. V shed 7 bases and J 2 bases; nucleotides not matched to a gene: 4. CDR3 length equals 15 residues. CDR3 sequence: CASTVAGGPYNEQFF. The CDR3 region has the DNA TGTGCCAGCACCGTAGCGGGAGGGCCCTACAATGAGCAGTTCTTC.

V usage is TRBV19 and J usage is TRBJ2-3, with 7 bases that match TRBD2. Unmatched junction bases numbered 3, after V lost 3 bases and J lost 3 bases. The germline V gene encodes CDR1 LNHDA and CDR2 SQIVND (reference sequence). This CDR3 has 14 amino acids. The CDR3 is CASSMNGRTDTQYF. DNA of the CDR3: TGTGCCAGTAGTATGAACGGGAGGACAGATACGCAGTATTTT.

The gene calls are TRBV6-2 or TRBV6-3 and TRBJ1-5; no clear D. Trimming took 6 bases from V and 8 from J, leaving 17 bases between them. The CDR3 contains 14 residues. The V gene's germline CDR1 is MNHEY and CDR2 SVGEGT. CDR3 nucleotide sequence: TGTGCCAGCAGCCTCACGGGTGCCGGGAAGCCCCAGCATTTT. This sequence encodes CASSLTGAGKPQHF.

The chain couples TRBV30 to TRBJ1-1; 8 bases are a match to TRBD1. V gave up 2 bases and J gave up 7 bases; unmatched junction bases: 6. In germline, CDR1 is GTSNPN, CDR2 SVGIG (reference sequence). The CDR3 contains 13 residues. The CDR3 DNA reads as TGTGCCTGGAGTAAACCCGGGACAGGTGAAGCTTTCTTT. Residues: CAWSKPGTGEAFF.

The J gene is TRBJ1-1, the V gene TRBV29-1; the D is unclear. This CDR3 has 12 amino acids. The germline V gene encodes CDR1 SQVTM and CDR2 ANQGSEA. V was cut by 4 bases and J by 1 base, with 7 bases left in between. CDR3 residues: CSVGHQNTEAFF. The DNA for the CDR3 is TGCAGCGTTGGACACCAGAACACTGAAGCTTTCTTT.

V usage is TRBV7-3 and J usage is TRBJ2-5, with D maybe TRBD2 (6 bases). V dropped 5 bases and J dropped 0 bases, with 13 bases sitting between them. This CDR3 contains 15 residues. Germline lookup yields CDR1 SGHTA and CDR2 FQGTGA. CDR3 loop: CASSAGLGYQETQYF. The DNA for the CDR3 is TGTGCCAGCAGCGCGGGACTGGGGTACCAAGAGACCCAGTACTTC.

V usage is TRBV5-6 and J usage is TRBJ1-5; TRBD1 might be the D (6 bases). The length of the CDR3 is 14 residues. Per the germline V gene, CDR1 is SGHDT and CDR2 is YYEEEE. Trimming left V 1 base short and J 7 bases short, with 12 bases between. In DNA form, the CDR3 reads TGTGCCAGCAGCTTGTACAGGGTGGACCAGCCCCAGCATTTT. Encoded protein: CASSLYRVDQPQHF.

The gene calls are TRBV11-1 and TRBJ2-5; 12 bases fit TRBD2. The CDR3 spans 15 residues. Germline V gene data show CDR1 as SGHAT and CDR2 as FQDESV (reference sequence). Losses at the gene ends were 10 bases for V and 4 bases for J; bases not matched to a gene: 10. The CDR3 DNA reads TGTGCCATAGCGAGGACTAGCGGGACAGGAGAGACCCAGTACTTC. It yields the protein CAIARTSGTGETQYF.

The chain has TRBV2 and TRBJ2-7; the match to TRBD2 covers 9 bases. The CDR3 spans 16 residues. The trim removed 2 bases at V and 3 bases at J, leaving 8 bases unmatched. The germline CDR1 and CDR2 sequences are SNHLY and FYNNEI. The CDR3 region is CASSELASGKFYEQYF. As DNA, the CDR3 is TGTGCCAGCAGTGAATTGGCTAGCGGGAAGTTCTACGAGCAGTACTTC.

The chain joins TRBV19 to TRBJ1-2; 9 bases match TRBD1. The V gene end was trimmed by 2 bases and the J gene end by 8 bases; junction bases not matched to a gene: 9. The CDR3 contains 15 residues. Per the germline V gene, CDR1 is LNHDA and CDR2 is SQIVND (reference sequence). This chain's CDR3 is CASSISRDRGLGYTF. The CDR3 DNA sequence: TGTGCCAGTAGTATAAGTCGCGACAGGGGGTTAGGCTACACCTTC.

Written as DNA, the CDR3 is TGTGCCAGCAGCCCCTTTGGGCATTTCTACGAGCAGTACTTC. Translated, it gives CASSPFGHFYEQYF. This rearrangement joins TRBV4-2 to TRBJ2-7, with D unresolved. CDR1 and CDR2 from the germline V gene are LGHNA and YNFKEQ. The CDR3 spans 14 residues. Trimming shortened V by 4 bases and J by 3 bases, and 13 bases separated the two germline ends.

The genes are TRBV13 and TRBJ2-7, with 10 nucleotides matching TRBD2. CDR3 size: 14 residues. J gave up 6 bases and V 10 bases, and 12 bases lay outside the gene matches. Germline values: CDR1 PRHDT, CDR2 FYEKMQ (reference sequence). CDR3 region: CATQMTAGGAEQYF. DNA of the CDR3: TGTGCCACGCAGATGACAGCGGGAGGGGCCGAGCAGTACTTC.

The V and J genes are TRBV10-3 and TRBJ1-5, with no clear D. The CDR3 runs to 14 residues. V gave up 5 bases and J gave up 5 bases, with 13 bases separating them. Germline V gene sequence: CDR1 ENHRY, CDR2 SYGVKD. For the CDR3, the DNA is TGTGCCATCAGTTCGGAGAGGAGCGATCAGCCCCAGCATTTT. Protein: CAISSERSDQPQHF.

The chain employs TRBV5-1 and TRBJ2-2; weak D call: TRBD2 (6 bases). Germline V gene sequence: CDR1 SGHRS, CDR2 YFSETQ. V dropped 4 bases and J dropped 1 base, with 8 bases sitting between them. The CDR3 has 14 residues. CDR3 coding DNA: TGCGCCAGCAGCCAGGGACTGAACACCGGGGAGCTGTTTTTT. It translates to CASSQGLNTGELFF.

V is TRBV28 and J is TRBJ1-6, with 9 positions matching TRBD1. Germline V CDR1 and CDR2: MDHEN, SYDVKM. After removal of 5 bases from V and 8 bases from J, the junction contained 7 bases not matched to a gene. The CDR3 totals 15 residues. This CDR3 reads CASSTPGTGHSPLHF. CDR3 DNA sequence: TGTGCCAGCAGTACCCCCGGGACAGGGCATTCACCCCTCCACTTT.

This clone has only one observation. The chain has TRBV23-1 and TRBJ2-7; D might be TRBD2 (5 bases). TRBV23-1 is an ORF, and what it does is uncertain. The germline V and J ends were trimmed by 0 bases and 0 bases, with 21 bases remaining between them. CDR3 length: 19 residues. CDR3 region: CASSQSPGKKVSLSYEQYF. As DNA, the CDR3 is TGCGCCAGCAGTCAATCCCCGGGAAAAAAAGTCTCCCTCTCCTACGAGCAGTACTTC.

V usage is TRBV2 and J usage is TRBJ1-4; D call uncertain. This CDR3 has 11 residues. Between the trimmed V and J ends, which lost 7 bases and 8 bases, there was a span of 8 bases. The germline CDR1 and CDR2 sequences are SNHLY and FYNNEI. CDR3 in DNA: TGTGCCAGCATAGCTGGGGAAAAACTGTTTTTT. It codes for CASIAGEKLFF.

The chain recombines TRBV30 with TRBJ2-7; 7 nucleotides agree with TRBD1. CDR3 size: 16 residues. Per the germline V gene, CDR1 is GTSNPN and CDR2 is SVGIG (reference sequence). With 1 base clipped from V and 6 bases from J, the junction kept 15 bases outside the gene matches. DNA for the CDR3: TGTGCCTGGAGTGACTGGTCCGGGACAGAGGTCGTCGAGCAGTACTTC. It codes for CAWSDWSGTEVVEQYF.

The chain recombines TRBV2 with TRBJ1-5, with D hard to call. The CDR3 is 16 amino acids. Germline V lookup: CDR1 SNHLY, CDR2 FYNNEI. Trimming shortened V by 3 bases and J by 2 bases, and 14 bases separated the two germline ends. The CDR3 DNA is TGTGCCAGCAGTGATTTACTCCTTGGAGGCAATCAGCCCCAGCATTTT. It specifies CASSDLLLGGNQPQHF.

V is TRBV18 and J is TRBJ1-2; TRBD1 matches at 8 bases. The V segment lost 3 bases and the J segment 5 bases; nucleotides outside the gene matches: 2. Germline V gene lookup returns CDR1 KGHSH and CDR2 LQKENI. This CDR3 has 13 amino acids. The CDR3 nucleotides are TGTGCCAGCTCACCGGGACAGGATTATGGCTACACCTTC. It translates to CASSPGQDYGYTF.